This section outlines one T cell receptor beta chain sequence together with its context. This record belongs to a study of blood T cells in healthy people across ages. Next came a second PCR, run for roughly 6 to 11 cycles, which used a sample-barcoded 5' primer along with a J-beta primer mix. TCRdb re-derived calls from the 5' RACE reads in MiXCR, one entry per CDR3 protein. The sample consists of about 650,000 distinct CDR3 sequences, about a third of them appearing once. The CDR3 consists of 13 residues. The V and J ends lost 3 bases and 4 bases respectively, with 7 bases between them. Germline loops: CDR1 GTSNPN, CDR2 SVGIG (reference sequence).

The chain couples TRBV30 to TRBJ1-6; D uncertain. This clonotype originated in a woman aged 80 or older in good health. Sequencing input: blood. The CDR3 loop reads CAWRRTYNSPLHF. The CDR3 bases are TGTGCCTGGAGAAGAACTTATAATTCACCCCTCCACTTT.